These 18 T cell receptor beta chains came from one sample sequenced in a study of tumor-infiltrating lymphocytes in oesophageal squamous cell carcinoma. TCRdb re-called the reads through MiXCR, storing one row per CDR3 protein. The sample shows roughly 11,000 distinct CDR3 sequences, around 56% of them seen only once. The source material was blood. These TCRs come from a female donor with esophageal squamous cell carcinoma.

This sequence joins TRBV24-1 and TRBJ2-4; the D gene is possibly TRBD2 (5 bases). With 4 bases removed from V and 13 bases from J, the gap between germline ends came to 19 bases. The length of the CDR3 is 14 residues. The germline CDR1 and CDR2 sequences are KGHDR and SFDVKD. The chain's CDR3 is CATSERAPMGEQYF. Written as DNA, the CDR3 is TGTGCCACCAGTGAGCGGGCCCCCATGGGTGAGCAGTACTTC.

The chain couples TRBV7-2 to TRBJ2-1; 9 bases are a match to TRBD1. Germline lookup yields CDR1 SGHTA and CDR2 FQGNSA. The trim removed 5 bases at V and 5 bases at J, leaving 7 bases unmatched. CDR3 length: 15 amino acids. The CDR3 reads CASSPRTGDNNEQFF. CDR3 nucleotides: TGTGCCAGCAGCCCTCGGACAGGGGACAACAATGAGCAGTTCTTC.

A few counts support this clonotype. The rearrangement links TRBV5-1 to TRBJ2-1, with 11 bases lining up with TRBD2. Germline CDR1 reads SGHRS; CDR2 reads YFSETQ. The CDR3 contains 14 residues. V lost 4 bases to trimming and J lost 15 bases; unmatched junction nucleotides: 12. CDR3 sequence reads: CASSPKLAGEVVFF. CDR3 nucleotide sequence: TGCGCCAGCAGCCCGAAACTAGCGGGAGAGGTAGTGTTCTTC. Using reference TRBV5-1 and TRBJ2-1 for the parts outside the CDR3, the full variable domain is KAGVTQTPRYLIKTRGQQVTLSCSPISGHRSVSWYQQTPGQGLQFLFEYFSETQRNKGNFPGRFSGRQFSNSRSEMNVSTLELGDSALYLCASSPKLAGEVVFFGPGTRLTVL.

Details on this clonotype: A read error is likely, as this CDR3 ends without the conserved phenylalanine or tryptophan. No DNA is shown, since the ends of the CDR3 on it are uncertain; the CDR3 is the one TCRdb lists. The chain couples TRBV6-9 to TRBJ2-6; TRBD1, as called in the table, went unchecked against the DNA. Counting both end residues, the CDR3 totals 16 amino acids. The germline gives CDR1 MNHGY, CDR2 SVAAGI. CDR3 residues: CASSYRQGQSPLHFGN.

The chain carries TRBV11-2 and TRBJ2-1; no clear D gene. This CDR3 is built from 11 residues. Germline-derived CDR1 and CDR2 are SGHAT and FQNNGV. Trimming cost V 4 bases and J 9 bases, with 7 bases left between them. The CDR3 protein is CASSSSVEQFF. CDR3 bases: TGTGCCAGCAGCTCCTCTGTTGAGCAGTTCTTC.

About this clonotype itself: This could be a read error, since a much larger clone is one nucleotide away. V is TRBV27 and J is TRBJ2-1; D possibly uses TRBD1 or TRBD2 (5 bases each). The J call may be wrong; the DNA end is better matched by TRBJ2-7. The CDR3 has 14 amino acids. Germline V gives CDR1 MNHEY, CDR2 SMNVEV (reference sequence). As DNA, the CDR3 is TGTGCCAGCAGCCGTAGGGGAGCTGACAATGAGCAGTACTTC. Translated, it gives CASSRRGADNEQYF.

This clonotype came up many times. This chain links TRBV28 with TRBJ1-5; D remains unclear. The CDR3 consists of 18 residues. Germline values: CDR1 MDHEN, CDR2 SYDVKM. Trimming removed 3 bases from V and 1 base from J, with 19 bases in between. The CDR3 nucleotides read TGTGCCAGCAGTTTTGGCTGGAGGTTAGGTGGAAGCAATCAGCCCCAGCATTTT. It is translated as CASSFGWRLGGSNQPQHF.

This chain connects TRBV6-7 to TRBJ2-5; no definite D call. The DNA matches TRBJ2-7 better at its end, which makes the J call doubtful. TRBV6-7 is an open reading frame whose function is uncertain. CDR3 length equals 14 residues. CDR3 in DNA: TGTGCCAGCAGTCCGGACGCCACGGGTAACGAGCAGTACTTC. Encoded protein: CASSPDATGNEQYF.

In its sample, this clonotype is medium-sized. CDR3 nucleotides: TGTGCCAGCAGCTCCGACAGGGGACTCAAAAACATTCAGTACTTC. Its protein is CASSSDRGLKNIQYF. The chain combines TRBV7-9 with TRBJ2-4; 8 positions match TRBD1. J gave up 3 bases and V 4 bases, and 5 bases lay outside the gene matches. The germline CDR1 and CDR2 sequences are SEHNR and FQNEAQ (reference sequence). CDR3 length: 15 residues.

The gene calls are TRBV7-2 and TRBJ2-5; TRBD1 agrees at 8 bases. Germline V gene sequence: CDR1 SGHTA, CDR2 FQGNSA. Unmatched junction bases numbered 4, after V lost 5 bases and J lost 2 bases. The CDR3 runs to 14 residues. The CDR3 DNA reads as TGTGCCAGCAGCCGGGACAGGACACAAGAGACCCAGTACTTC. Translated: CASSRDRTQETQYF. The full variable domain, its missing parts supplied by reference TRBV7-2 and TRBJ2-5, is GAGVSQSPSNKVTEKGKDVELRCDPISGHTALYWYRQSLGQGLEFLIYFQGNSAPDKSGLPSDRFSAERTGGSVSTLTIQRTQQEDSAVYLCASSRDRTQETQYFGPGTRLLVL.

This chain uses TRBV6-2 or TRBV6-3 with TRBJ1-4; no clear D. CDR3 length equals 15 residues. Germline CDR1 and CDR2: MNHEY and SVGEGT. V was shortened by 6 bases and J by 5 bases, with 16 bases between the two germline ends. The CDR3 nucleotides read TGTGCCAGCAGACCTTTGGCCGGGGAAAATGAAAAACTGTTTTTT. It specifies CASRPLAGENEKLFF.

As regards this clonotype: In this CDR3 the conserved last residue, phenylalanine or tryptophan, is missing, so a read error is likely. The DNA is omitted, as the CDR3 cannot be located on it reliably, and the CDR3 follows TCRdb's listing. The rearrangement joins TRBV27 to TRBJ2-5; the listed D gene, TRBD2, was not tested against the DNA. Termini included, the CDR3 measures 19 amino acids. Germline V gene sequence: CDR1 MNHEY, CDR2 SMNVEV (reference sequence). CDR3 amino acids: CASSLSYRTSFVSPLHFGN.

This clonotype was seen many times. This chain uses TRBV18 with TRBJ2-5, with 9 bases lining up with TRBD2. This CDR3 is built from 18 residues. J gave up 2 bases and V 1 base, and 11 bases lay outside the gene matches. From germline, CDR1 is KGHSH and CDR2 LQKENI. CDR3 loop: CASSPLAGGPVQQETQYF. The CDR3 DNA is TGTGCCAGCTCACCACTCGCGGGAGGGCCCGTTCAGCAAGAGACCCAGTACTTC.

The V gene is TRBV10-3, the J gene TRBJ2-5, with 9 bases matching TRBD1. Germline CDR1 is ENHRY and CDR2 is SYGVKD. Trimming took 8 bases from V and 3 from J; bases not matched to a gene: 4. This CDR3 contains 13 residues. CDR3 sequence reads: CAIGGQGKETQYF. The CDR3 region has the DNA TGTGCCATCGGGGGACAGGGAAAAGAGACCCAGTACTTC.

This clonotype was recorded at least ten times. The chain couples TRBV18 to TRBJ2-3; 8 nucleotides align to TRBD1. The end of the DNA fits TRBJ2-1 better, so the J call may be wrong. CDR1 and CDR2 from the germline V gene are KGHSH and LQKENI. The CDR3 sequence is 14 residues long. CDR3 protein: CASSPSNRGYEQFF. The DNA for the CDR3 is TGTGCCAGCTCACCGAGCAACAGGGGGTATGAGCAGTTCTTC.

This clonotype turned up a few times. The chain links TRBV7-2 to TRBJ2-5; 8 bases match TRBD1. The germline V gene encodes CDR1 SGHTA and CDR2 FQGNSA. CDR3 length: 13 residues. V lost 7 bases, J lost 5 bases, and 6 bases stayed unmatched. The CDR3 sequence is CASKPGGRETQYF. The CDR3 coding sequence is TGTGCCAGCAAGCCAGGGGGCAGGGAGACCCAGTACTTC.

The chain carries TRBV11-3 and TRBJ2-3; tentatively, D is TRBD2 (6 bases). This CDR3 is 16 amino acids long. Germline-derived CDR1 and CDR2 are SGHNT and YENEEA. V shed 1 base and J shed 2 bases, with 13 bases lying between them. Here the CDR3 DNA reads TGTGCCAGCAGCTTAGGACTAGACATCAACACAGATACGCAGTATTTT. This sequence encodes CASSLGLDINTDTQYF.

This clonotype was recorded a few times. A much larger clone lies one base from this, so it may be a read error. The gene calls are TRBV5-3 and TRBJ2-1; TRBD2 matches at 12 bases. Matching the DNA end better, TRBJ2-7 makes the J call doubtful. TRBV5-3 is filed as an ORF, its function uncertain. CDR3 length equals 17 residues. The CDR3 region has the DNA TGTGCCAGCAGCTCCGGACTAGCGGGGCCAGCCTGGAATGAGCAGTACTTC. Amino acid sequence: CASSSGLAGPAWNEQYF.